Listed here are 9 T cell receptor beta chains from one sample, sequenced in a study of blood T cell repertoires in COVID-19. Generated by immunoSEQ multiplex PCR, the TCRdb table keeps only in-frame clones and is missing some. The sample consists of more than 200,000 clones, 70% to 90% of them appearing once. Sequenced material: peripheral blood. These TCRs come from a man younger than 35 with active or convalescent COVID-19.

The J gene is TRBJ2-7, the V gene TRBV10-1; 7 nucleotides agree with TRBD1. With 4 bases clipped from V and 6 bases from J, the junction kept 6 bases outside the gene matches. This CDR3 has 13 amino acids. The germline gives CDR1 WNHNN, CDR2 SYGVQD (reference sequence). The CDR3 coding sequence is TGCGCCAGCAGTGTCACAGGGGTTAGCGAGCAGTACTTC. Translated: CASSVTGVSEQYF.

This chain uses TRBV19 with TRBJ1-5; D unresolved. Germline V gene sequence: CDR1 LNHDA, CDR2 SQIVND (reference sequence). This CDR3 region has 16 residues. Trimming shortened V by 4 bases and J by 4 bases, and 17 bases separated the two germline ends. The CDR3 reads CASSTGLGGQNQPQHF. The DNA for the CDR3 is TGTGCCAGTAGTACTGGCCTGGGAGGTCAGAATCAGCCCCAGCATTTT.

V gene TRBV6-6 combines with J gene TRBJ1-2, with TRBD1 as a possible D gene (5 bases). Trimming took 6 bases from V and 4 from J, leaving 21 bases between them. This CDR3 comprises 16 residues. CDR1 MNHNY and CDR2 SVGAGI come from the germline V gene (reference sequence). The CDR3 region is CASSLRTRQTTYGYTF. Written as DNA, the CDR3 is TGTGCCAGCAGCTTAAGAACCAGACAGACGACCTATGGCTACACCTTC.

This clone was seen just once. The chain employs TRBV15 and TRBJ2-7; 12 bases match TRBD2. CDR1 and CDR2 from the germline V gene are LNHNV and YYDKDF (reference sequence). This CDR3 is 16 amino acids long. After removal of 0 bases from V and 3 bases from J, the junction contained 3 bases not matched to a gene. CDR3 sequence: CATSRDSSGRGYEQYF. The DNA for the CDR3 is TGTGCCACCAGCAGAGATTCTAGCGGGAGGGGCTACGAGCAGTACTTC.

The V call is TRBV28, the J call TRBJ2-7; 10 bases line up with TRBD1. The trim removed 7 bases at V and 4 bases at J, leaving 10 bases unmatched. Per germline, CDR1 MDHEN and CDR2 SYDVKM. There are 15 residues in the CDR3. The CDR3 DNA sequence: TGTGCCAGCATTCTCAGGACAGGGGGTTCTTACGAGCAGTACTTC. Protein: CASILRTGGSYEQYF.

The chain carries TRBV15 and TRBJ1-4, with D perhaps TRBD1 (5 bases). Trimming cost V 5 bases and J 6 bases, with 10 bases left between them. This CDR3 comprises 13 residues. CDR1 and CDR2 from the germline V gene are LNHNV and YYDKDF (reference sequence). Written as DNA, the CDR3 is TGTGCCACCAGCGACAGAGTAGATGAAAAACTGTTTTTT. Its protein is CATSDRVDEKLFF.

Only a few counts were recorded for this clone. The chain has TRBV4-1 and TRBJ1-5, with 9 bases identical to TRBD1. The J segment lost 0 bases and the V segment lost 3 bases, leaving 15 bases of the junction unmatched. Germline V lookup: CDR1 MGHRA, CDR2 YSYEKL. There are 20 residues in the CDR3. CDR3 DNA sequence: TGCGCCAGCAGCCATCCTCGCGGGACAGGGACCCTTGGTAGCAATCAGCCCCAGCATTTT. It specifies CASSHPRGTGTLGSNQPQHF.

This chain links TRBV5-1 with TRBJ1-1, with unresolved D. This CDR3 region has 13 residues. Trimming took off 0 bases at V and 11 bases at J, with 14 bases between the two ends. Per the germline V gene, CDR1 is SGHRS and CDR2 is YFSETQ. The DNA of the CDR3 is TGCGCCAGCAGCTTGGTGAGCGAGCCCGGGGCTTTCTTT. It translates to CASSLVSEPGAFF.

The chain links TRBV4-2 to TRBJ2-4, with D possibly matching TRBD1 (6 bases). Trimming removed 2 bases from V and 0 bases from J, with 14 bases in between. Germline loops: CDR1 LGHNA, CDR2 YNFKEQ. The CDR3 runs 17 residues. The DNA of the CDR3 is TGTGCCAGCAGCCAATACCGGGACACAGTAGCCAAAAACATTCAGTACTTC. This encodes CASSQYRDTVAKNIQYF.